The clone carrying this T cell receptor beta chain was detected ten times or more. No antigen is known for it. TCRdb reprocessed the 5' RACE reads via MiXCR and lists one record per CDR3 protein. The sample lists hundreds of thousands of distinct CDR3 sequences; more than 25% were seen once. The CDR3 is made up of 15 amino acids. Per germline, CDR1 ENHRY and CDR2 SYGVKD. The V segment lost 7 bases and the J segment 2 bases; nucleotides outside the gene matches: 9. The data belong to a study of CD8 T cells in ankylosing spondylitis. Overall study results and limits: Certain motif variants had earlier appeared in reactive arthritis synovial fluid and blood.

Sequenced sample: blood, either unsorted or a sorted T cell fraction (not recorded which). The clonotype comes from a male donor with ankylosing spondylitis or in good health (not recorded which). The gene calls are TRBV10-3 and TRBJ2-7, with 9 bases lining up with TRBD2. CDR3 sequence (DNA): TGTGCCATCAAGGTTAGCGGGAGCGTCACCTACGAGCAGTACTTC. It translates to CAIKVSGSVTYEQYF.